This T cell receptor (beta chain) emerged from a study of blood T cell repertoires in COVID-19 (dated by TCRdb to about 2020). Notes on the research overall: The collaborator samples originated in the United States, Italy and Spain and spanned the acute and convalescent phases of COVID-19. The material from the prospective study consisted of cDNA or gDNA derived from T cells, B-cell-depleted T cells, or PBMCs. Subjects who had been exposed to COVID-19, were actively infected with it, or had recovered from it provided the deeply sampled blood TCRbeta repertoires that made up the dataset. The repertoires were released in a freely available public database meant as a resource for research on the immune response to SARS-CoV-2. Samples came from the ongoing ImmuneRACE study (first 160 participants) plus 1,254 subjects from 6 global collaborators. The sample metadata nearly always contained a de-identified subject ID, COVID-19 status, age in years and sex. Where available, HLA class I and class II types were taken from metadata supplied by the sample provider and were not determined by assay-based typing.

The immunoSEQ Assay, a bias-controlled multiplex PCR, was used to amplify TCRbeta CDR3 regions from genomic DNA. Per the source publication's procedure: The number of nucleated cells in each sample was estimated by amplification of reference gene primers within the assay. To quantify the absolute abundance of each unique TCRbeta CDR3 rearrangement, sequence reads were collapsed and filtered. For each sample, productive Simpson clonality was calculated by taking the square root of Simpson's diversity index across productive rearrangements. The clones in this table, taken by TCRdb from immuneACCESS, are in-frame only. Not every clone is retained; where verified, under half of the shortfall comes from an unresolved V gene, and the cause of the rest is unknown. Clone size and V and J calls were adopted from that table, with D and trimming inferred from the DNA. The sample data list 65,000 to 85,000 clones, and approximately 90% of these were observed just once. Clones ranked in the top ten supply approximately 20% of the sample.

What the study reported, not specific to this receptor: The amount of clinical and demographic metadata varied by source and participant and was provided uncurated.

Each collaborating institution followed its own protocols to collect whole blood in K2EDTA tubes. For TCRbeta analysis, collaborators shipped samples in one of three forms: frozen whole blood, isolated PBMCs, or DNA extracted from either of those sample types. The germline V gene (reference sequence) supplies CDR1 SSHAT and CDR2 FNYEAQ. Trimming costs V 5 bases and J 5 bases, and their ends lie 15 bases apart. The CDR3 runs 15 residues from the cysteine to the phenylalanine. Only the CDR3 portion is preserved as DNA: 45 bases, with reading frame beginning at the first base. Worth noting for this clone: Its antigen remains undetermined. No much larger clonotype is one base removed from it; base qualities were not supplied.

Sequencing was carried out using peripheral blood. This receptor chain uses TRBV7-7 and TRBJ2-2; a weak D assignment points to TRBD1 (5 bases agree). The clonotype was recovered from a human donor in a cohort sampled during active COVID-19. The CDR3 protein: CASSSKGIGTGELFF. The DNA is TGTGCCAGCAGCAGTAAGGGGATCGGGACCGGGGAGCTGTTTTTT.